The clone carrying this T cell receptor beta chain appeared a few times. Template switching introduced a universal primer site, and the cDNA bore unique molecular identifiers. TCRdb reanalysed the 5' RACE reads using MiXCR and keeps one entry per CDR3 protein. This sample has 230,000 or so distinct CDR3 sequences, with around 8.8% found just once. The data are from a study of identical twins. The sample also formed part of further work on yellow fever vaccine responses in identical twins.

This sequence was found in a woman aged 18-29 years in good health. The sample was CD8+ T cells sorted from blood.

The CDR3 DNA sequence: TGTGCCAGCAGAGCGGCTAGCGGGTCCAACAATGAGCAGTTCTTC. Encoded protein: CASRAASGSNNEQFF. J is TRBJ2-1 and V is TRBV6-2 or TRBV6-3, with TRBD2 identical over 8 bases. Trimming removed 6 bases from V and 5 bases from J; junction bases left unmatched: 9. Germline CDR1 and CDR2: MNHEY and SVGEGT. This CDR3 spans 15 amino acids.